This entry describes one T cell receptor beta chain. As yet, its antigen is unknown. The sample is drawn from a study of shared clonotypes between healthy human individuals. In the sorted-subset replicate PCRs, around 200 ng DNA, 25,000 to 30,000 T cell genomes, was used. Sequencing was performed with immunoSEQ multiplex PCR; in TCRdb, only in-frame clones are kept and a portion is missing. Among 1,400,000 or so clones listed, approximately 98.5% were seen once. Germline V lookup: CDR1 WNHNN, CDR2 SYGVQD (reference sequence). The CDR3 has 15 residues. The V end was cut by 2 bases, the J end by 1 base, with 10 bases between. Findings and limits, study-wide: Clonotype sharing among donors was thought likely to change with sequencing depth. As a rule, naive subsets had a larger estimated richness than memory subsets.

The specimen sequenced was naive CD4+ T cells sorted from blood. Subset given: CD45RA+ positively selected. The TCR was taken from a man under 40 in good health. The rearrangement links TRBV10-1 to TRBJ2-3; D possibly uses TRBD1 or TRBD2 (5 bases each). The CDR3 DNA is TGCGCCAGCAGTGAGGGGGGAGCGGGCACAGATACGCAGTATTTT. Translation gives CASSEGGAGTDTQYF.